This passage covers 10 T cell receptor beta chains from one sample sequenced in a study of identical twins. TCRdb reprocessed the 5' RACE reads with MiXCR, giving one entry per CDR3 protein. The table shows under 350,000 distinct CDR3 sequences, with roughly 9% occurring only once. A further study also used this sample, focusing on yellow fever vaccine responses in identical twins.

What was sequenced was CD8+ T cells sorted from blood. These receptor sequences come from a woman aged 18-30 years in good health.

At least ten counts were recorded for this clonotype. The V gene is TRBV6-2 or TRBV6-3, the J gene TRBJ2-1; 8 nucleotides line up with TRBD2. V was clipped by 2 bases and J by 4 bases; unmatched bases: 4. The CDR3 length is 15 residues. CDR1 and CDR2 from the germline V gene are MNHEY and SVGEGT. The CDR3, as DNA: TGTGCCAGCAGTTACGGCGGGGGGTTATACAATGAGCAGTTCTTC. Translation gives CASSYGGGLYNEQFF.

There are many counts of this clonotype. In DNA, the CDR3 is TGTGCCAGCAGCCCCCAAAATACGCAGGGTTGGCATAACACCATATATTTT. Its translation is CASSPQNTQGWHNTIYF. The rearrangement uses TRBV7-2 and TRBJ1-3, with D possibly being TRBD1 (5 bases). V was pared by 5 bases and J by 7 bases, with 24 bases between. Germline V gene data show CDR1 as SGHTA and CDR2 as FQGNSA. This CDR3 comprises 17 residues.

In this sample, this clonotype turned up many times. This chain connects TRBV4-3 to TRBJ2-7, with D possibly TRBD2 on 7 matching bases. Germline CDR1 LGHNA, CDR2 YSLEER. The CDR3 has 15 residues. The V gene lost 0 bases and the J gene lost 3 bases, with 12 bases spanning the gap. Written as DNA, the CDR3 is TGCGCCAGCAGCCAAGATTCGGGGGGCTTCTACGAGCAGTACTTC. This gives the protein CASSQDSGGFYEQYF.

This clonotype was counted at least ten times. The gene calls are TRBV7-8 and TRBJ2-5; 8 nucleotides match TRBD1. Germline CDR1 reads SGHVS; CDR2 reads FQNEAQ. After removal of 4 bases from V and 1 base from J, the junction contained 5 bases not matched to a gene. The CDR3 loop spans 15 amino acids. CDR3 DNA: TGTGCCAGCAGCTCCCGGACAGGGCCCCAAGAGACCCAGTACTTC. It translates to CASSSRTGPQETQYF.

The chain recombines TRBV18 with TRBJ2-7; 8 bases fit TRBD2. This CDR3 contains 15 residues. Losses at the gene ends were 3 bases for V and 4 bases for J; bases not matched to a gene: 8. From germline, CDR1 is KGHSH and CDR2 LQKENI. The CDR3 DNA follows: TGTGCCAGCTCACCCCCGATTAGCGGGACTTACGAGCAGTACTTC. Its protein product is CASSPPISGTYEQYF.

The chain is built from TRBV7-9 and TRBJ2-2; TRBD2 matches at 7 bases. With 3 bases clipped from V and 6 bases from J, the junction kept 1 base outside the gene matches. The CDR3 totals 13 residues. Germline V lookup: CDR1 SEHNR, CDR2 FQNEAQ (reference sequence). Here the CDR3 DNA reads TGTGCCAGCAGCTTGACTAGCCCCGGGGAGCTGTTTTTT. Translation: CASSLTSPGELFF.

The CDR3 DNA reads as TGCAGTGTGGGGGCGAGCGGGAGGGCGGTTGGAGAGACCCAGTACTTC. Protein product: CSVGASGRAVGETQYF. This rearrangement joins TRBV20-1 to TRBJ2-5; 10 bases map to TRBD2. Germline loops: CDR1 DFQATT, CDR2 SNEGSKA (reference sequence). V gave up 7 bases and J gave up 4 bases; unmatched junction bases: 15. The CDR3 has 16 amino acids.

The chain employs TRBV9 and TRBJ2-5; 9 nucleotides align to TRBD2. Germline CDR1 reads SGDLS; CDR2 reads YYNGEE. The CDR3 totals 15 residues. Losses at the gene ends were 3 bases for V and 4 bases for J; bases not matched to a gene: 7. The chain's CDR3 is CASSGGSGSLETQYF. CDR3 nucleotide sequence: TGTGCCAGCAGCGGAGGTAGCGGGAGCTTAGAGACCCAGTACTTC.

The table lists this clonotype with a few counts. The gene calls are TRBV7-9 and TRBJ1-1; D gene unclear. The CDR3 spans 13 residues. Per germline, CDR1 SEHNR and CDR2 FQNEAQ (reference sequence). V lost 7 bases and J lost 3, with 12 bases in between. DNA for the CDR3: TGTGCCAGCATAACATTTATTCACACTGAAGCTTTCTTT. This sequence encodes CASITFIHTEAFF.

V gene TRBV24-1 combines with J gene TRBJ1-5; possibly TRBD1 for D (5 bases). The germline CDR1 and CDR2 sequences are KGHDR and SFDVKD. Trimming left V 5 bases short and J 0 bases short, with 19 bases between. The CDR3 runs 18 residues. DNA of the CDR3: TGTGCCACCAGTGCCCAGGTCGGGGGAGCGATTAGCAATCAGCCCCAGCATTTT. Translating it yields CATSAQVGGAISNQPQHF.